The T cell receptor (beta chain) described here comes from a study of immune evolution from preneoplasia to lung adenocarcinoma. About the research overall: HLA loss of heterozygosity: under 7.5% AIS, about 15% MIA, about 31% ADC, none AAH.

The CDR3 extends over 16 amino acids. Deletions cut 1 base from V and 4 bases from J, with 14 bases between. Germline V gives CDR1 SGHAT, CDR2 FQNNGV. On this clone itself: The antigen is undetermined.

Between the mid-2010s and the late 2010s, patients underwent resection in Japan or China. Study outcomes and limitations: Clonality was highest in normal lung, lower in later-stage lesions apparently. From normal lung to invasive adenocarcinoma, top clone frequencies appeared to decrease.

Repertoires were generated with immunoSEQ multiplex PCR, while TCRdb's copy carries only in-frame clones and drops some. The sample holds around 7,000 clones, more than 75% seen once. The sample comprised FFPE minimally invasive lung adenocarcinoma tissue. The TCR was taken from a person aged 70 to 85 with lung adenocarcinoma. The rearrangement links TRBV11-2 to TRBJ1-3; possible D gene TRBD1, 5 bases. The CDR3 spells CASSLAPPGTGNTIYF. The CDR3 nucleotides are TGTGCCAGCAGCTTAGCCCCGCCAGGGACCGGAAACACCATATATTTT.